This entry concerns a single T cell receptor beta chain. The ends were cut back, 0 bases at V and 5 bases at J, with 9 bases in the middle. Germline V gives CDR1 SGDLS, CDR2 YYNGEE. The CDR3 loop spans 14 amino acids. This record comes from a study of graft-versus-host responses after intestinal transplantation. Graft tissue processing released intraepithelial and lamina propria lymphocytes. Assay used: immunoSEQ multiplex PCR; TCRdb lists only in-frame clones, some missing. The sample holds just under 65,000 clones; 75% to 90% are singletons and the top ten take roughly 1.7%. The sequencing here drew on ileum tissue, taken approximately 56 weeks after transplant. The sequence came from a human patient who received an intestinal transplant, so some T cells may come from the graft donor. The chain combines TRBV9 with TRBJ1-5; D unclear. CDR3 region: CASSVAPYDQPQHF. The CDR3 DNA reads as TGTGCCAGCAGCGTAGCCCCCTACGATCAGCCCCAGCATTTT.